Listed below are T cell receptor beta chains from one sample, sequenced in a study of blood T cell repertoires in COVID-19. Sequenced by immunoSEQ multiplex PCR; TCRdb stores in-frame clones only, minus some. Found here are some 250,000 clones, approximately 86% of them singletons; the top ten hold 3% to 4%. The material sequenced was PBMCs or T cells enriched from blood (not recorded which). These receptors all come from a woman aged 40-49 years with acute COVID-19. Both conserved end residues are part of each CDR3. Fields, in order: J gene, V gene, clone size, D gene, CDR3 protein, CDR3 DNA. A D gene is named only where the DNA matches it firmly. Clone size appears in some rows only: once, few, many, or a class for an expanded clone.

j_call: TRBJ2-5
v_call: TRBV5-4
clone_size: .
d_call: TRBD2
cdr3_aa: CASSPRTSVKETQYF
cdr3_nt: TGTGCCAGCAGCCCTCGGACTAGCGTAAAAGAGACCCAGTACTTC

j_call: TRBJ2-7
v_call: TRBV15
clone_size: .
d_call: .
cdr3_aa: CATSRDFLGEQYF
cdr3_nt: TGTGCCACCAGCAGGGACTTCCTTGGTGAGCAGTACTTC

j_call: TRBJ1-2
v_call: TRBV5-1
clone_size: .
d_call: .
cdr3_aa: CASSLLGSTGYTF
cdr3_nt: TGCGCCAGCAGCCTGTTGGGGAGTACCGGCTACACCTTC

j_call: TRBJ2-2
v_call: TRBV7-2
clone_size: .
d_call: .
cdr3_aa: CASSTWTNTGELFF
cdr3_nt: TGTGCCAGCAGCACATGGACAAACACCGGGGAGCTGTTTTTT

j_call: TRBJ1-4
v_call: TRBV9
clone_size: .
d_call: TRBD1
cdr3_aa: CASSVAQGREKLFF
cdr3_nt: TGTGCCAGCAGCGTAGCACAGGGGAGGGAAAAACTGTTTTTT

j_call: TRBJ1-1
v_call: TRBV5-1
clone_size: .
d_call: .
cdr3_aa: CASSLAPGLTEAFF
cdr3_nt: TGCGCCAGCAGCTTGGCTCCGGGTTTGACTGAAGCTTTCTTT

j_call: TRBJ1-2
v_call: TRBV4-1
clone_size: .
d_call: .
cdr3_aa: CASSLRSNYGYTF
cdr3_nt: TGCGCCAGCAGCCTCAGGTCTAACTATGGCTACACCTTC

j_call: TRBJ2-5
v_call: TRBV27
clone_size: .
d_call: .
cdr3_aa: CASSLSREETQYF
cdr3_nt: TGTGCCAGCAGTTTATCGAGGGAAGAGACCCAGTACTTC

j_call: TRBJ2-7
v_call: TRBV19
clone_size: .
d_call: .
cdr3_aa: CASSIEAFGLTAAYEQYF
cdr3_nt: TGTGCCAGTAGTATAGAGGCCTTCGGACTAACTGCCGCCTACGAGCAGTACTTC

j_call: TRBJ1-2
v_call: TRBV6-5
clone_size: .
d_call: .
cdr3_aa: CASSPPGIYGYTF
cdr3_nt: TGTGCCAGCAGTCCCCCGGGTATCTATGGCTACACCTTC

j_call: TRBJ2-3
v_call: TRBV7-9
clone_size: .
d_call: .
cdr3_aa: CASSLASTDTQYF
cdr3_nt: TGTGCCAGCAGTCTGGCTAGCACAGATACGCAGTATTTT

j_call: TRBJ1-2
v_call: TRBV2
clone_size: .
d_call: .
cdr3_aa: CASSGRGQNYGYTF
cdr3_nt: TGTGCCAGCAGTGGCCGAGGTCAGAACTATGGCTACACCTTC

j_call: TRBJ2-1
v_call: TRBV7-9
clone_size: .
d_call: TRBD2
cdr3_aa: CASRVLAGSYYNEQFF
cdr3_nt: TGTGCCAGCAGGGTCCTAGCGGGGAGTTACTACAATGAGCAGTTCTTC

j_call: TRBJ2-7
v_call: TRBV5-5
clone_size: .
d_call: TRBD1
cdr3_aa: CASSLLGQGGNEQYF
cdr3_nt: TGTGCCAGCAGCTTGTTGGGACAGGGGGGGAACGAGCAGTACTTC

j_call: TRBJ2-1
v_call: TRBV4-1
clone_size: .
d_call: TRBD1
cdr3_aa: CASSQPGQRSSYNEQFF
cdr3_nt: TGCGCCAGCAGCCAACCGGGACAGAGAAGCTCCTACAATGAGCAGTTCTTC

j_call: TRBJ1-1
v_call: TRBV21-1
clone_size: .
d_call: .
cdr3_aa: CASSKLLEAFF
cdr3_nt: TGTGCCAGCAGCAAATTACTTGAAGCTTTCTTT

j_call: TRBJ2-1
v_call: TRBV5-1
clone_size: .
d_call: TRBD2
cdr3_aa: CASSLASSGSNEQFF
cdr3_nt: TGCGCCAGCAGCTTGGCGTCTAGCGGGAGCAATGAGCAGTTCTTC

j_call: TRBJ2-7
v_call: TRBV19
clone_size: .
d_call: .
cdr3_aa: CASSISSTAYEQYF
cdr3_nt: TGTGCCAGTAGTATCTCGTCTACAGCTTACGAGCAGTACTTC

j_call: TRBJ1-1
v_call: TRBV5-8
clone_size: .
d_call: .
cdr3_aa: CASSPSRVHTEAFF
cdr3_nt: TGTGCCAGCAGCCCCTCCCGAGTACACACTGAAGCTTTCTTT

j_call: TRBJ2-7
v_call: TRBV29-1
clone_size: .
d_call: .
cdr3_aa: CSVASRQSYEQYF
cdr3_nt: TGCAGCGTTGCCTCGCGTCAATCCTACGAGCAGTACTTC

j_call: TRBJ2-5
v_call: TRBV7-9
clone_size: .
d_call: TRBD2
cdr3_aa: CASSLVGSGPQETQYF
cdr3_nt: TGTGCCAGCAGCTTAGTTGGTAGCGGGCCTCAAGAGACCCAGTACTTC

j_call: TRBJ2-7
v_call: TRBV6-1
clone_size: .
d_call: .
cdr3_aa: CASSEALSVYF
cdr3_nt: TGTGCCAGCAGTGAAGCTCTTTCTGTCTACTTC

j_call: TRBJ1-2
v_call: TRBV24-1
clone_size: .
d_call: .
cdr3_aa: CATSDRARGGYTF
cdr3_nt: TGTGCCACCAGTGATAGGGCTCGAGGGGGCTACACCTTC

j_call: TRBJ1-5
v_call: TRBV6-5
clone_size: once
d_call: .
cdr3_aa: CASRTGGSGQPQHF
cdr3_nt: TGTGCCAGCAGGACCGGGGGGAGTGGGCAGCCCCAGCATTTT

j_call: TRBJ2-5
v_call: TRBV3-1/TRBV3-2
clone_size: few
d_call: TRBD2
cdr3_aa: CASSQGLAVASYQETQYF
cdr3_nt: TGTGCCAGCAGCCAAGGTCTAGCGGTCGCGTCGTACCAAGAGACCCAGTACTTC

j_call: TRBJ2-1
v_call: TRBV14
clone_size: few
d_call: TRBD2
cdr3_aa: CASSQDQLAGIDNEQFF
cdr3_nt: TGTGCCAGCAGCCAAGACCAGCTAGCGGGAATCGACAATGAGCAGTTCTTC

j_call: TRBJ2-7
v_call: TRBV28
clone_size: .
d_call: TRBD2
cdr3_aa: CASRSFRSGSLYEQYF
cdr3_nt: TGTGCCAGCAGATCCTTTCGGAGCGGGAGCCTCTACGAGCAGTACTTC

j_call: TRBJ2-1
v_call: TRBV15
clone_size: .
d_call: .
cdr3_aa: CATSRVSPGHSGFF
cdr3_nt: TGTGCCACCAGCAGAGTGAGCCCGGGACACTCAGGGTTCTTC

j_call: TRBJ2-7
v_call: TRBV27
clone_size: .
d_call: TRBD1
cdr3_aa: CASSFKVPVGTGDYEQYF
cdr3_nt: TGTGCCAGCAGTTTTAAGGTTCCCGTAGGGACAGGGGACTACGAGCAGTACTTC

j_call: TRBJ2-1
v_call: TRBV5-1
clone_size: .
d_call: .
cdr3_aa: CASRSTGTYYNEQFF
cdr3_nt: TGCGCCAGCAGGTCTACCGGGACTTACTACAATGAGCAGTTCTTC

j_call: TRBJ2-6
v_call: TRBV2
clone_size: few
d_call: .
cdr3_aa: CASSQAPTSGANVLTF
cdr3_nt: TGTGCCAGCAGTCAGGCACCAACCTCTGGGGCCAACGTCCTGACTTTC

j_call: TRBJ2-7
v_call: TRBV25-1
clone_size: once
d_call: .
cdr3_aa: CASSESREQYF
cdr3_nt: TGTGCCAGCAGTGAATCGCGGGAGCAGTACTTC

j_call: TRBJ1-6
v_call: TRBV11-2
clone_size: .
d_call: .
cdr3_aa: CASSLKRVTSSYNSPLHF
cdr3_nt: TGTGCCAGCAGCTTAAAGAGGGTTACGAGCTCCTATAATTCACCCCTCCACTTT

j_call: TRBJ1-1
v_call: TRBV7-9
clone_size: .
d_call: .
cdr3_aa: CASSFGHKNTEAFF
cdr3_nt: TGTGCCAGCAGCTTTGGACATAAGAACACTGAAGCTTTCTTT

j_call: TRBJ2-2
v_call: TRBV30
clone_size: .
d_call: .
cdr3_aa: CAWRGQYTGELFF
cdr3_nt: TGTGCCTGGAGAGGACAGTACACCGGGGAGCTGTTTTTT

j_call: TRBJ1-3
v_call: TRBV20-1
clone_size: .
d_call: .
cdr3_aa: CSALSGNTIYF
cdr3_nt: TGCAGTGCCCTCTCGGGAAACACCATATATTTT

j_call: TRBJ2-7
v_call: TRBV12-3/TRBV12-4
clone_size: .
d_call: .
cdr3_aa: CASSLDRAYEQYF
cdr3_nt: TGTGCCAGCAGTTTAGACAGGGCCTACGAGCAGTACTTC

j_call: TRBJ1-1
v_call: TRBV9
clone_size: .
d_call: .
cdr3_aa: CASSVEQGSGEAFF
cdr3_nt: TGTGCCAGCAGCGTAGAGCAGGGATCGGGTGAAGCTTTCTTT

j_call: TRBJ1-3
v_call: TRBV6-5
clone_size: few
d_call: TRBD1
cdr3_aa: CASSNRGNTIYF
cdr3_nt: TGTGCCAGCAGCAACAGGGGCAACACCATATATTTT

j_call: TRBJ2-7
v_call: TRBV5-1
clone_size: .
d_call: .
cdr3_aa: CASRGSVSASEQYF
cdr3_nt: TGCGCCAGCAGGGGTAGCGTGTCAGCTTCTGAGCAGTACTTC

j_call: TRBJ2-1
v_call: TRBV5-1
clone_size: once
d_call: .
cdr3_aa: CASSLGGSYNEQFF
cdr3_nt: TGCGCCAGCAGCTTAGGGGGATCCTACAATGAGCAGTTCTTC

j_call: TRBJ2-2
v_call: TRBV15
clone_size: .
d_call: TRBD2
cdr3_aa: CATSRPGLAGVPGELFF
cdr3_nt: TGTGCCACCAGCAGGCCTGGACTAGCGGGAGTTCCTGGGGAGCTGTTTTTT

j_call: TRBJ1-1
v_call: TRBV19
clone_size: .
d_call: TRBD1
cdr3_aa: CASSNREKTGKGENTEAFF
cdr3_nt: TGTGCCAGTAGTAACCGCGAGAAGACAGGGAAGGGAGAGAACACTGAAGCTTTCTTT

j_call: TRBJ2-3
v_call: TRBV15
clone_size: .
d_call: TRBD2
cdr3_aa: CATSSAGGQDTQYF
cdr3_nt: TGTGCCACCAGCAGTGCGGGAGGGCAAGATACGCAGTATTTT

j_call: TRBJ2-1
v_call: TRBV7-3
clone_size: .
d_call: .
cdr3_aa: CASSLSVYNEQFF
cdr3_nt: TGTGCCAGCAGCTTGAGCGTATACAATGAGCAGTTCTTC

j_call: TRBJ2-7
v_call: TRBV11-3
clone_size: few
d_call: .
cdr3_aa: CASSLETDSYEQYF
cdr3_nt: TGTGCCAGCAGCTTAGAGACAGATTCCTACGAGCAGTACTTC

j_call: TRBJ2-7
v_call: TRBV5-4
clone_size: .
d_call: .
cdr3_aa: CASSLGGGTSYEQYF
cdr3_nt: TGTGCCAGCAGCTTGGGGGGGGGCACCTCCTACGAGCAGTACTTC

j_call: TRBJ1-4
v_call: TRBV7-9
clone_size: once
d_call: .
cdr3_aa: CASSSTGNNEKLFF
cdr3_nt: TGTGCCAGCAGCTCCACAGGGAACAATGAAAAACTGTTTTTT

j_call: TRBJ2-7
v_call: TRBV27
clone_size: .
d_call: TRBD2
cdr3_aa: CASRGLAGVNYEQYF
cdr3_nt: TGTGCCAGCAGGGGACTAGCGGGAGTCAACTACGAGCAGTACTTC

j_call: TRBJ1-1
v_call: TRBV5-5
clone_size: .
d_call: TRBD1
cdr3_aa: CASSSSGTAVNTEAFF
cdr3_nt: TGTGCCAGCAGCTCCTCCGGGACAGCAGTGAACACTGAAGCTTTCTTT

j_call: TRBJ2-1
v_call: TRBV27
clone_size: .
d_call: TRBD1
cdr3_aa: CASSLTGVYNEQFF
cdr3_nt: TGTGCCAGCAGTCTCACAGGGGTCTACAATGAGCAGTTCTTC